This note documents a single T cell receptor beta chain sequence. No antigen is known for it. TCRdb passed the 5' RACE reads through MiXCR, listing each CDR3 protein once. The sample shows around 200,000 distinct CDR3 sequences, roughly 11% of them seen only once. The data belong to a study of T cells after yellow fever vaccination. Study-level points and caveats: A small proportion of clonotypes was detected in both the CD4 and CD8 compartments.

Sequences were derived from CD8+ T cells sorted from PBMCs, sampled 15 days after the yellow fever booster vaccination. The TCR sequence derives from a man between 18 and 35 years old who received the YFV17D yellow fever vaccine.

CDR3 DNA sequence: TGTGCCAGCAGTTTCTTCCCCTTGACAGGGGATGGCACCGGGGAGCTGTTTTTT. Translated, it gives CASSFFPLTGDGTGELFF. The rearrangement links TRBV27 to TRBJ2-2; 8 bases are a match to TRBD1. The CDR3 contains 18 residues. V dropped 3 bases and J dropped 4; count of bases not matched to a gene: 13. CDR1 and CDR2 (germline): MNHEY, SMNVEV (reference sequence).